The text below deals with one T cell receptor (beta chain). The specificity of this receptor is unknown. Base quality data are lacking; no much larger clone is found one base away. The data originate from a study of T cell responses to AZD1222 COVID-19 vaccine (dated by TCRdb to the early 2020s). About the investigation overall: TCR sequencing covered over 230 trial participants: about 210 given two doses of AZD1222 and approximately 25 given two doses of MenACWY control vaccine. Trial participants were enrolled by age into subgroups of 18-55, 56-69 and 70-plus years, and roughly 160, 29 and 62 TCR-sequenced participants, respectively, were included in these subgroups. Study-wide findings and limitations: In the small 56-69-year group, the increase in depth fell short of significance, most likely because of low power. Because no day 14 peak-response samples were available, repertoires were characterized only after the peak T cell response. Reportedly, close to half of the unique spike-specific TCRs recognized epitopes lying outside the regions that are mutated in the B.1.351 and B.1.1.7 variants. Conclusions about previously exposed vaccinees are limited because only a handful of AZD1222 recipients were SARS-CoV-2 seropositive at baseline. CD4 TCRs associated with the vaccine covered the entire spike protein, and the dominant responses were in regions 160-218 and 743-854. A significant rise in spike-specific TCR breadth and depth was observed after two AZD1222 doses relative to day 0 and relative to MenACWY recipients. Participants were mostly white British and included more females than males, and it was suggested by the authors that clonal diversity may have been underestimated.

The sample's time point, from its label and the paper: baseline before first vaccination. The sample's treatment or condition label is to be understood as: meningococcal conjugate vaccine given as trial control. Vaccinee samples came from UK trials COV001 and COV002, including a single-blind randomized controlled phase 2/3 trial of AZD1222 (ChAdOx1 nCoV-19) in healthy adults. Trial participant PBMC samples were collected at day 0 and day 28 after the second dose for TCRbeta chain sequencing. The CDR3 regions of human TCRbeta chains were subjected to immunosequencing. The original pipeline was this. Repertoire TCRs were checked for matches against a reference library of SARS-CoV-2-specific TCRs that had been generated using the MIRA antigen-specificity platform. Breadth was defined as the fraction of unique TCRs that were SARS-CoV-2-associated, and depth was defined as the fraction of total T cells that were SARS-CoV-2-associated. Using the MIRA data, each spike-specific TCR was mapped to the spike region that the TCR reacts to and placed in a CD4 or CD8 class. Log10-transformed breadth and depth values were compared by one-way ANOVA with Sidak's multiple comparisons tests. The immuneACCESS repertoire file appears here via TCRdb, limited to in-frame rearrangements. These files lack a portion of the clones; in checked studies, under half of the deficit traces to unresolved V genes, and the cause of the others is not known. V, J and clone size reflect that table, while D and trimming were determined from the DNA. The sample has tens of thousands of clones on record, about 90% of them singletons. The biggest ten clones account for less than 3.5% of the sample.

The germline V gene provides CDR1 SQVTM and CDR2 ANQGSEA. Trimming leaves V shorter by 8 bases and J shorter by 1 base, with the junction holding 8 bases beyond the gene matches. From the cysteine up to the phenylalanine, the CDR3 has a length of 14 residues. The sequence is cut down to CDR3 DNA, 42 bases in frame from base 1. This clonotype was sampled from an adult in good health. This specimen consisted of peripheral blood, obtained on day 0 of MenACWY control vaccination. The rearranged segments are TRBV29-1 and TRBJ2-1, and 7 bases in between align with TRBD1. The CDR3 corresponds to CSSSRGQSYNEQFF. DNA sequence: TGCAGCTCTTCCAGGGGACAGTCCTACAATGAGCAGTTCTTC.